The sequence of this TCR beta chain was determined in a study of blood T cells in healthy people across ages. Every donor contributed approximately 10 milliliters of peripheral blood by blood draw. The V gene's germline CDR1 is KGHSH and CDR2 LQKENI. The CDR3 has 13 residues. Trimming left V 2 bases short and J 4 bases short, with 8 bases between. Study-wide results and limits: Relative to aged donors, long-lived donors carried more naive CD4+ cells and displayed higher diversity.

Sample-barcoded 5' priming and a J-beta primer mix drove a second PCR of 7 to 11 cycles. Carrying 12 random nucleotides, a template-switch adaptor labeled each individual cDNA molecule. From the 5' RACE reads, TCRdb called clonotypes with MiXCR, one entry per CDR3 protein. Of hundreds of thousands of distinct CDR3 sequences in the sample, 20% to 25% were seen once. In regard to this clonotype: Its antigen remains unidentified.

The data also belong to a second study, concerning T cells of mothers and their children. This second study notes: Sequencing returned over 8 million TCR beta CDR3 reads per mother and around 3 million per child.

The chain has TRBV18 and TRBJ1-1; no clear D. The clonotype was recovered from a boy younger than 18 in good health. Material: blood. CDR3 amino acids: CASSPAHSTEAFF. CDR3 coding DNA: TGTGCCAGCTCACCAGCCCATAGCACTGAAGCTTTCTTT.